This T cell receptor (beta chain) was identified during a study of blood T cell repertoires in COVID-19. As handled by the study authors: Reference gene primer amplification gave nucleated cell count estimates. The assay was immunoSEQ multiplex PCR, and TCRdb's table has in-frame clones only and misses some. V and J calls and clone size come straight from that table; D and trimming were deduced from the DNA. The sample lists 85,000 to 90,000 clones, around 88% seen once, with around a quarter in the top ten. CDR3 length: 15 amino acids. Germline values: CDR1 SGHTA, CDR2 FQGNSA. Trimming cost V 5 bases and J 0 bases, with 14 bases left between them.

The sequencing input was peripheral blood. The rearrangement joins TRBV7-2 to TRBJ2-7; the D is unclear. The origin of this receptor is a human donor in a cohort sampled during active COVID-19. The CDR3 protein is CASSISGLSSYEQYF. In DNA form, the CDR3 reads TGTGCCAGCAGCATCTCCGGGTTAAGCTCCTACGAGCAGTACTTC.